This entry is about one T cell receptor (beta chain). Its antigen is unidentified. Germline V gives CDR1 SGHRS, CDR2 YFSETQ. The V and J ends lost 4 bases and 0 bases, in that order; junction bases with no gene match: 3. There are 14 residues in the CDR3. Generated by immunoSEQ multiplex PCR, the TCRdb table keeps only in-frame clones and is missing some. Of 100,000 to 150,000 clones listed, around 93% are singletons. This record comes from a study of T cell responses to AZD1222 COVID-19 vaccine. General study results and limits: Among vaccine-associated CD4 TCRs, coverage spanned spike, with dominance at 160-218 and 743-854.

The sequenced sample was peripheral blood, obtained on day 0 of AZD1222 vaccination. The TCR was taken from an adult in good health. The chain carries TRBV5-1 and TRBJ2-7, with 8 positions matching TRBD1. CDR3 DNA sequence: TGCGCCAGCAGCATACAGGGGGGCTCCTACGAGCAGTACTTC. This codes for CASSIQGGSYEQYF.